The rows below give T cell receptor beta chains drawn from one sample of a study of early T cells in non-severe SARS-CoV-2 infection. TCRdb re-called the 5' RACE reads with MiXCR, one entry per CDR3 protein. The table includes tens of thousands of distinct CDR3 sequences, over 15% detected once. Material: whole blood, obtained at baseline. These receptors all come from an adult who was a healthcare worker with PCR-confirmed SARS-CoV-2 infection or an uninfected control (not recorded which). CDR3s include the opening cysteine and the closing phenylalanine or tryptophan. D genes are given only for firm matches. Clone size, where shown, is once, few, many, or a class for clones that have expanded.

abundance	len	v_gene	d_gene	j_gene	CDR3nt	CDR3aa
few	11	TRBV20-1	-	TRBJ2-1	TGCAGTGCTAGTCTTCGTGGCGAGCAGTTCTTC	CSASLRGEQFF
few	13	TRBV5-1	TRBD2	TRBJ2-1	TGCGCCAGTCTAGCGGAGACCTACAATGAGCAGTTCTTC	CASLAETYNEQFF
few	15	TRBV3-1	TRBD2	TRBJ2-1	TGTGCCAGCAGCCAACGGACTAGCGGATACAATGAGCAGTTCTTC	CASSQRTSGYNEQFF
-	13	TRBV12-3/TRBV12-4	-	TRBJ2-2	TGTGCCAGCAGTTTGGGCAGAACCGGGGAGCTGTTTTTT	CASSLGRTGELFF
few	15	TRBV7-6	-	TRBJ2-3	TGTGCCAGCAGCTTAGCCATCTCTGGTACAGATACGCAGTATTTT	CASSLAISGTDTQYF
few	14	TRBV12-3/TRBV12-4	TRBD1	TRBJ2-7	TGTGCCAGCAGTTTTGGACAGGGGGCCCACGAGCAGTACTTC	CASSFGQGAHEQYF
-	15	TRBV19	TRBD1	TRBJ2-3	TGTGCCAGTAGTAGAACAGGGGGAACCCCGGATACGCAGTATTTT	CASSRTGGTPDTQYF
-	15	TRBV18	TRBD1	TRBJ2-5	TGTGCCAGCTCGCGGGGACAGGGGATTGGCGAGACCCAGTACTTC	CASSRGQGIGETQYF
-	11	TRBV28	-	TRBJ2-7	TGTGCCAGCAGGCTGAGTCGCGAGCAGTACTTC	CASRLSREQYF
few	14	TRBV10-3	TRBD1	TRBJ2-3	TGTGCCATCTCCCGCGGACAGGAGTCTGATACGCAGTATTTT	CAISRGQESDTQYF
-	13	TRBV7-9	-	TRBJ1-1	TGTGCCAGCATGGTCCCCTTATTAAGTGAAGCTTTCTTT	CASMVPLLSEAFF
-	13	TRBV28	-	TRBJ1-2	TGTGCCAGCAGCTCGGGGGTGGCGGATGGCTACACCTTC	CASSSGVADGYTF
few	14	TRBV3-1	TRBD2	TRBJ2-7	TGTGCCAGCAGCCTACGGGTAGCGGGCTACGAGCAGTACTTC	CASSLRVAGYEQYF
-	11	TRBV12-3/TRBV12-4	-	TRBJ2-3	TGTGCCAGCAGGGCCACAGATACGCAGTATTTT	CASRATDTQYF
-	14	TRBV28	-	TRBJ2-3	TGTGCCAGCAGCAGGGGGGGGGCAACAGATACGCAGTATTTT	CASSRGGATDTQYF
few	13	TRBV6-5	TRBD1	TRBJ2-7	TGTGCCGAGTTTCCTCAGGGGGAGAACGAGCAGTACTTC	CAEFPQGENEQYF
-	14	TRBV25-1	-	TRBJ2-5	TGTGCCAGCAGTCCTCTAGAGTTTAGGGAGACCCAGTACTTC	CASSPLEFRETQYF
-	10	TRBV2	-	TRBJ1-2	TGTGCCAGCCAGTGGTCGACCTACACCTTC	CASQWSTYTF
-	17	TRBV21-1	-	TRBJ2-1	TGTGCCAGCAGCAAACATTACGGCACAGGACTTTACAATGAGCAGTTCTTC	CASSKHYGTGLYNEQFF
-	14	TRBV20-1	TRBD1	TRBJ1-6	TGCAGTGCCAGCCAGGGACAGGGCAGTTCACCCCTCCACTTT	CSASQGQGSSPLHF
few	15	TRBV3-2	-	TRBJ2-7	TGTGCCAGCAGTCCCGGGACGGACCTGATCTACGAGCAGTACTTC	CASSPGTDLIYEQYF
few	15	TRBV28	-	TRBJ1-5	TGTGCCAGCAGAGCGCCGCCCTCGAGCAATCAGCCCCAGCATTTT	CASRAPPSSNQPQHF
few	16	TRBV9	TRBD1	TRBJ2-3	TGTGCCAGCAGCGCCTGGGGGACAGGGAGGACAGATACGCAGTATTTT	CASSAWGTGRTDTQYF
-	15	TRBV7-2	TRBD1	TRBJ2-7	TGTGCCAGCAGCTTTACCGGGACAGGGGTTTACGAGCAGTACTTC	CASSFTGTGVYEQYF
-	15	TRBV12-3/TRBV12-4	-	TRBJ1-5	TGTGCCAGCAGCCGAGGGACGGGATTCAATCAGCCCCAGCATTTT	CASSRGTGFNQPQHF
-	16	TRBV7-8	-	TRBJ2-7	TGTGCCAGCAGCTCCTATAAAACGGACCCAACCTACGAGCAGTACTTC	CASSSYKTDPTYEQYF
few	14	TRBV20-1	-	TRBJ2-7	TGCAGTGCTAGAGATCAGGGGGGATCCTACGAGCAGTACTTC	CSARDQGGSYEQYF
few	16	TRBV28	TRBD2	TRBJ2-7	TGTGCCAGCACCCTGGGAGGGGCGGTTTTCGCCTACGAGCAGTACTTC	CASTLGGAVFAYEQYF
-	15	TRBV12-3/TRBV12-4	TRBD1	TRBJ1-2	TGTGCCAGCAGTTTAGGGCCGGGACAGGCCTATGGCTACACCTTC	CASSLGPGQAYGYTF
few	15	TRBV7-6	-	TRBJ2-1	TGTGCCAGCAGCTTAGGCCCACAGGGCGGCAATGAGCAGTTCTTC	CASSLGPQGGNEQFF
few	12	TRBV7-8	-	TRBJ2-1	TGTGCCAGCAGCAGGCGGGTAAATGAGCAGTTCTTC	CASSRRVNEQFF
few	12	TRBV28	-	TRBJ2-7	TGTGCCAACAGTTTGGATCTTGGCGAGCAGTACTTC	CANSLDLGEQYF
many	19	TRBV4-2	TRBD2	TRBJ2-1	TGTGCCAGCAGCCCTGGTCGGGAGGGGAGGTCCAGCTCCTACAATGAGCAGTTCTTC	CASSPGREGRSSSYNEQFF
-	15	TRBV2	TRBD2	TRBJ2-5	TGTGCCAGCAGGGGGGCCCTAGCGGGAGAGGAGACCCAGTACTTC	CASRGALAGEETQYF
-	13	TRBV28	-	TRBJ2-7	TGTGCCAGCAGTTTTGCGGACACCTACGAGCAGTACTTC	CASSFADTYEQYF
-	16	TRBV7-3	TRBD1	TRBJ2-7	TGTGCCAGCAGCTTAACGTCTGGGACAGGAAAATACGAGCAGTACTTC	CASSLTSGTGKYEQYF
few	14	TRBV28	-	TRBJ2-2	TGTGCCAGCATCCCCGGGACCGATACCGGGGAGCTGTTTTTT	CASIPGTDTGELFF
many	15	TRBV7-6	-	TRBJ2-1	TGTGCCAGCAGCGCCGGGACTGCGGTTGGAAATGAGCAGTTCTTC	CASSAGTAVGNEQFF
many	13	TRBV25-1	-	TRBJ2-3	TGTGCCAGCAGCGTCGGTAGTGGAGATACGCAGTATTTT	CASSVGSGDTQYF
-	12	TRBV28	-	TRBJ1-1	TGTGCCAGCAACGGTATGAACACTGAAGCTTTCTTT	CASNGMNTEAFF
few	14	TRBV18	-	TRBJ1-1	TGTGCCAGCTCACCACGGACGGGAGACACTGAAGCTTTCTTT	CASSPRTGDTEAFF
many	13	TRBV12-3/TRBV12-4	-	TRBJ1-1	TGTGCCAGCACCACAGCCATGAACACTGAAGCTTTCTTT	CASTTAMNTEAFF
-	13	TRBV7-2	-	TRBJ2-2	TGTGCCAGCAGGGTCTTGGGCCCCGGGGAGCTGTTTTTT	CASRVLGPGELFF
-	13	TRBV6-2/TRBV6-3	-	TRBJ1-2	TGTGCCAGCAGGAACGGTGAGGACTATGGCTACACCTTC	CASRNGEDYGYTF
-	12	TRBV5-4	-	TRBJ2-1	TGTGCCAGCAGCTTGAATAGAGATGAGCAGTTCTTC	CASSLNRDEQFF
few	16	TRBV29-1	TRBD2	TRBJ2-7	TGCAGCGTCGCTAGAGGAGTGCGGGAGGTTTCCTACGAGCAGTACTTC	CSVARGVREVSYEQYF
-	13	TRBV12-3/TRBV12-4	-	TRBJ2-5	TGTGCCAGCAGTTTAGCGATTCGGGAGACCCAGTACTTC	CASSLAIRETQYF
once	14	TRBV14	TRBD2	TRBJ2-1	TGTGCCAGCAGCCAGCTAGCGGAGTACAATGAGCAGTTCTTC	CASSQLAEYNEQFF
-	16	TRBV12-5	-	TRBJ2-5	TGTGCTAGTGGTTTGGGACCCGGGACTGCCAAAGAGACCCAGTACTTC	CASGLGPGTAKETQYF
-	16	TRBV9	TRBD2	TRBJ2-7	TGTGCCAGCAGCGTAGTAGCCACTAGCGGGGGGTACGAGCAGTACTTC	CASSVVATSGGYEQYF
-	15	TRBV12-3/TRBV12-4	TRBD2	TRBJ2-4	TGTGCCAGCAGTTTAAAAGGACTAGGCAAAAACATTCAGTACTTC	CASSLKGLGKNIQYF
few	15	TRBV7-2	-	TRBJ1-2	TGTGCCAGCAGCATCCCACACAGGGAAGGCTATGGCTACACCTTC	CASSIPHREGYGYTF
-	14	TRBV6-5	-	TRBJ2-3	TGTGCCAGCAGTTATTCCGCAGCAACAGATACGCAGTATTTT	CASSYSAATDTQYF
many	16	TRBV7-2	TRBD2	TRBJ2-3	TGTGCCAGCAGCTTAGTCGGGGCGGGAGCGGCTCTTACGCAGTATTTT	CASSLVGAGAALTQYF
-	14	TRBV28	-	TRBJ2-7	TGTGCCAGCACCTTTCTCCGCCGGGACGGGGAGCAGTACTTC	CASTFLRRDGEQYF
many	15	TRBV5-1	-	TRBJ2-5	TGCGCCAGCAGCTTGGAATCGAGGGCGCTAGAGACCCAGTACTTC	CASSLESRALETQYF
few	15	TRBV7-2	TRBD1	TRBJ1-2	TGTGCCAGCAGCCCCAGGGACAGCATCCTCTATGGCTACACCTTC	CASSPRDSILYGYTF
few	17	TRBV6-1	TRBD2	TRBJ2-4	TGTGCCAGCAGTGAGGCTTTACGTGGGAGGGCCGTTGACATTCAGTACTTC	CASSEALRGRAVDIQYF
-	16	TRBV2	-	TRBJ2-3	TGTGCCAGCAGTGGATCGGGCGGGATCGCAACAGATACGCAGTATTTT	CASSGSGGIATDTQYF
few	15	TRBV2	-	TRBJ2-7	TGTGCCAGCAGTGATAGGTCGACTTTCTCCTACGAGCAGTACTTC	CASSDRSTFSYEQYF